The clone carrying this T cell receptor (beta chain) was counted many times. The antigen is not known. TCR beta CDR3 regions were amplified from RNA transcripts. HTBI-primed RT-PCR formed the first round, and a multiplex PCR formed the second. TCRdb re-derived calls from the multiplex PCR reads in MiXCR, one entry per CDR3 protein. The table lists approximately 460,000 distinct CDR3 sequences, around an eighth of them singletons, with over 7.5% in the top ten. The CDR3 length is 13 residues. Germline V lookup: CDR1 LGHNA, CDR2 YNFKEQ. V lost 4 bases, J lost 8 bases, and 6 bases stayed unmatched. The data stem from a study of Graves' ophthalmopathy and Graves' hyperthyroidism. Study-level points and caveats: Blood was where most expanded thyroid clonotypes above 0.001 frequency also turned up.

This receptor was taken from a woman in her twenties or thirties with Graves' ophthalmopathy. The chain couples TRBV4-2 to TRBJ1-2; TRBD1 aligns across 8 bases. The sample taken for sequencing was blood. The CDR3: CASSLTGVSGYTF. The CDR3 DNA is TGTGCCAGCAGCCTGACAGGGGTGAGCGGCTACACCTTC.